This is a list of T cell receptor beta chains from one sample in a study of beta chain features in type 1 diabetes. Profiled with immunoSEQ multiplex PCR; TCRdb holds only in-frame clones, not every one. This table has about 340,000 clones, less than 9.5% appearing once. The sequencing sample was made of central memory CD4+ T cells from blood. These receptor sequences come from a woman between 18 and 29 years old in good health. Each CDR3 is given with its conserved first and last residue. Fields, in order: CDR3 DNA, CDR3 protein, J gene, clone size, D gene, V gene. The D gene is left open where the match is weak. Not every row has a clone size; where given, it reads once, few, many or a size class.

CDR3 DNA: TGTGCCAGCAGCCACTCTAGCCGGGACAGCATTTTT
CDR3 protein: CASSHSSRDSIF
J gene: TRBJ1-4
clone size: NA
D gene: TRBD1
V gene: TRBV7-2

CDR3 DNA: TGTGCCAGCAGCTTTTCTGGAGCCACCGGGGAGCTGTTTTTT
CDR3 protein: CASSFSGATGELFF
J gene: TRBJ2-2
clone size: NA
D gene: NA
V gene: TRBV7-2

CDR3 DNA: TGTGCCAGCAGCCAAGAAGGACTAGCGGGGAGGTCCGTCAATACGCAGTATTTT
CDR3 protein: CASSQEGLAGRSVNTQYF
J gene: TRBJ2-3
clone size: few
D gene: TRBD2
V gene: TRBV4-2

CDR3 DNA: TGCGCCAGCAGCTTGGCCGGTAGGCTGGAGACCCAGTACTTC
CDR3 protein: CASSLAGRLETQYF
J gene: TRBJ2-5
clone size: NA
D gene: NA
V gene: TRBV5-1

CDR3 DNA: TGTGCCAGCAGTTATACGACTAGCGGCTACGAGCAGTACTTC
CDR3 protein: CASSYTTSGYEQYF
J gene: TRBJ2-7
clone size: NA
D gene: TRBD2
V gene: TRBV28

CDR3 DNA: TGTGCCAGCAGCGCGGGACAGGGGAGAGATACGCAGTATTTT
CDR3 protein: CASSAGQGRDTQYF
J gene: TRBJ2-3
clone size: few
D gene: TRBD1
V gene: TRBV9

CDR3 DNA: TGTGCCAGCAGCTTAGCGGCAGGGAAGGATGGCTACACCTTC
CDR3 protein: CASSLAAGKDGYTF
J gene: TRBJ1-2
clone size: NA
D gene: NA
V gene: TRBV7-2

CDR3 DNA: TGTGCCAGCAGTCTAGGGACAGTGACAACCTACGAGCAGTACTTC
CDR3 protein: CASSLGTVTTYEQYF
J gene: TRBJ2-7
clone size: NA
D gene: TRBD1
V gene: TRBV27

CDR3 DNA: TGTGCCAGCAGGACTTTAGGGGGATCCTACGAGCAGTACTTC
CDR3 protein: CASRTLGGSYEQYF
J gene: TRBJ2-7
clone size: NA
D gene: NA
V gene: TRBV27

CDR3 DNA: TGTGCCAGCAGTTACGTTTGGGATTCCATTCAGTACTTC
CDR3 protein: CASSYVWDSIQYF
J gene: TRBJ2-4
clone size: NA
D gene: NA
V gene: TRBV6-6

CDR3 DNA: TGTGCCAGCAGCCTTAGGGGATCTGCTGAAAAACTGTTTTTT
CDR3 protein: CASSLRGSAEKLFF
J gene: TRBJ1-4
clone size: few
D gene: NA
V gene: TRBV7-9